This T cell receptor (beta chain) was sequenced for a study of cytomegalovirus exposure and HLA in healthy donors. Study-wide results and limits: Previous analysis showed most TCR beta V segments were productive about 87% or about 30% of the time. Association of 16,951 TCR beta sequences with HLA alleles was found at 0.05 false discovery rate in a later analysis.

This clone was seen only a few times. Antigen unknown. The PCR ran on 60 Vbeta and 13 Jbeta primers. Profiling relied on immunoSEQ multiplex PCR, and the TCRdb table lists in-frame clones only, not all of them. The sample contains around 55,000 clones, over 55% of which appear only once. This CDR3 has 15 residues. Germline V gene data show CDR1 as MGHDK and CDR2 as SYGVNS. V lost 8 bases to trimming and J lost 3 bases, with 14 bases between them. Sequencing input: PBMCs. The chain joins TRBV25-1 to TRBJ1-6, with D maybe TRBD1 (5 bases). This receptor was identified in a man in his forties or fifties in good health and CMV-seropositive. In DNA, the CDR3 is TGTGCCAGCTCGCGCAGGGAAGGCTATAATTCACCCCTCCACTTT. Translated: CASSRREGYNSPLHF.